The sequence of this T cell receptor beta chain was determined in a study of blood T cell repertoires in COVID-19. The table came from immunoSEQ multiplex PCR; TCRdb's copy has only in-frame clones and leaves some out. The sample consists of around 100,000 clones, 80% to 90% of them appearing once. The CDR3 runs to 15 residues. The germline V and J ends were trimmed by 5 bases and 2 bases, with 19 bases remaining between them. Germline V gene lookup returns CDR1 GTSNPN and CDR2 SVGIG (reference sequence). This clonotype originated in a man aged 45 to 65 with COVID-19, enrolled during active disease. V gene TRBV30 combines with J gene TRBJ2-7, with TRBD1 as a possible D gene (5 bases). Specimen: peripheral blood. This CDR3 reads CAWGGQGRATYEQYF. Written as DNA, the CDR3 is TGTGCCTGGGGTGGCCAGGGAAGGGCAACCTACGAGCAGTACTTC.